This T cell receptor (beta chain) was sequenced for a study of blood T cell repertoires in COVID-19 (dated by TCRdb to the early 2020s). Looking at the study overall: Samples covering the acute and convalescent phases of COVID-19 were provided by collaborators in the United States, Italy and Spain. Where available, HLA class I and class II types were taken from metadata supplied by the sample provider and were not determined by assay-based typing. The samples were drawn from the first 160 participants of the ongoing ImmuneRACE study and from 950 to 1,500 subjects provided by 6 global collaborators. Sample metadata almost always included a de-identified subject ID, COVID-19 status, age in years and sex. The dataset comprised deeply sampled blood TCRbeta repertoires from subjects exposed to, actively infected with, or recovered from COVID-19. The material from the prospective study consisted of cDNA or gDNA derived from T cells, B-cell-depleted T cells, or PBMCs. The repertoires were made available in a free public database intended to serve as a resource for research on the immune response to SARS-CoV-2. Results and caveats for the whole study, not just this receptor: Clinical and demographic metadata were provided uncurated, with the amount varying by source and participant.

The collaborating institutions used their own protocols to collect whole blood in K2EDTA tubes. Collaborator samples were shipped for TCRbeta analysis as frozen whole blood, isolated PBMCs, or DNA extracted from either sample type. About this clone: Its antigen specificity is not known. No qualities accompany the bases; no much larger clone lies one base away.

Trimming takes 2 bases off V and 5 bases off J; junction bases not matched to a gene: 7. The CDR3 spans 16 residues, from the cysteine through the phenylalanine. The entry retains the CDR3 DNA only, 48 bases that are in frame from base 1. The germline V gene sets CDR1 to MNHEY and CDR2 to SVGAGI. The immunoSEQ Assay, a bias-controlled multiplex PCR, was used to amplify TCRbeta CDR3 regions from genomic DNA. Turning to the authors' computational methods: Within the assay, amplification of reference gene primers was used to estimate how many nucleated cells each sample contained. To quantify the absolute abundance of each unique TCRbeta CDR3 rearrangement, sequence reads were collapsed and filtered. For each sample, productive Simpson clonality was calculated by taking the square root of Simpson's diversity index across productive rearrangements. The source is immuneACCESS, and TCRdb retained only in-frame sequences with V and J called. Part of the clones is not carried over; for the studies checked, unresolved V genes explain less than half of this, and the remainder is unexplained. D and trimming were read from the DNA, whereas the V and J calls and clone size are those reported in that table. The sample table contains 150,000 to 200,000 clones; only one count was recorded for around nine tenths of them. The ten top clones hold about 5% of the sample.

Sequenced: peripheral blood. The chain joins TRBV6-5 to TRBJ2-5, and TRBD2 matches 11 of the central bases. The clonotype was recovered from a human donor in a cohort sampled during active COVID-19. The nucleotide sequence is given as TGTGCCAGCAGTTACAGGACTAGCGGGTACGGGGAGACCCAGTACTTC. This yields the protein CASSYRTSGYGETQYF.